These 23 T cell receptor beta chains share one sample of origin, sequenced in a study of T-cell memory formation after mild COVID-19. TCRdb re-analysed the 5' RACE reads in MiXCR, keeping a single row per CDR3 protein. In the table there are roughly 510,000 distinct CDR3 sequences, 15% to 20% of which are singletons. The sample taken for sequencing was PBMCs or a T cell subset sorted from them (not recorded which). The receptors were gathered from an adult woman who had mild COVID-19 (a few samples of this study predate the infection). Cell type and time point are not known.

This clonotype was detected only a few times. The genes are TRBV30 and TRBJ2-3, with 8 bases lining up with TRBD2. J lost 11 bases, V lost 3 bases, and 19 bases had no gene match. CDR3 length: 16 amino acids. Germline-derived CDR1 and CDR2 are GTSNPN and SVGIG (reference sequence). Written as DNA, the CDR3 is TGTGCCTGGAGCCCACTTTCACTAGCGGTCACAGTCGTGCAGTATTTT. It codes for CAWSPLSLAVTVVQYF.

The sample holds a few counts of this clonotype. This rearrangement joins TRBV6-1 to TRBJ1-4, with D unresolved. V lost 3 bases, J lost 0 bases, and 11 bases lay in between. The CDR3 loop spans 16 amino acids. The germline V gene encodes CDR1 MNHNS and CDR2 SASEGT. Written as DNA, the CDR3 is TGTGCCAGCAGTGATAATTGGGGAGCAACTAATGAAAAACTGTTTTTT. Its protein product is CASSDNWGATNEKLFF.

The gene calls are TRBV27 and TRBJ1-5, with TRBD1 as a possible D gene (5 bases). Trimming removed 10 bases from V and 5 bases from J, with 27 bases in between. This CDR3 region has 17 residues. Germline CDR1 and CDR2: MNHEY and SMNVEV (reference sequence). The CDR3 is CATRERGSFASYQPQHF. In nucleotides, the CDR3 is TGTGCCACCCGCGAAAGGGGATCCTTCGCCTCATATCAGCCCCAGCATTTT.

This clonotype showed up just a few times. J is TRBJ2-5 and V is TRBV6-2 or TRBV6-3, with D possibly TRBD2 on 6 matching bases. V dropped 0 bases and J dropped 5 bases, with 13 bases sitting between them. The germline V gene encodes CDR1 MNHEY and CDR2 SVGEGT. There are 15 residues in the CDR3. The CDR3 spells CASSYSMSGVETQYF. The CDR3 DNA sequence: TGTGCCAGCAGTTACTCGATGTCGGGGGTGGAGACCCAGTACTTC.

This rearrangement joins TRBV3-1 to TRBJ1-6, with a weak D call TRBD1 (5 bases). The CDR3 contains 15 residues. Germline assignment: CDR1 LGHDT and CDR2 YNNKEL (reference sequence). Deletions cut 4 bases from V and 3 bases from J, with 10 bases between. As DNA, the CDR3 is TGTGCCAGCAGCCTAACAGGATACTATAATTCACCCCTCCACTTT. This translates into CASSLTGYYNSPLHF.

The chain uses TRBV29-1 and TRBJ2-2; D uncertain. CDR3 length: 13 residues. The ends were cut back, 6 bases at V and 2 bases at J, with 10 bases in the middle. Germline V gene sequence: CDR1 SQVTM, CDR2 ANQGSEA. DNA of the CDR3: TGCAGCGTCCCGACTCTCAACACCGGGGAGCTGTTTTTT. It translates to CSVPTLNTGELFF.

As DNA, the CDR3 is TGCAGTGCAGATGGGTCAGGGGACGAGCAGTACTTC. Its translation: CSADGSGDEQYF. This chain joins TRBV29-1 and TRBJ2-7; D may be TRBD1 (6 bases). Germline values: CDR1 SQVTM, CDR2 ANQGSEA. The CDR3 is made up of 12 amino acids.

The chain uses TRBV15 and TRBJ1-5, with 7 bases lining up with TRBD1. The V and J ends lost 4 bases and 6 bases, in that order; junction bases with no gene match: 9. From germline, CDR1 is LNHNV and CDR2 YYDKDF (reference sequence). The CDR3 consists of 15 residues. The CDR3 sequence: CATSTRQGGGQPQHF. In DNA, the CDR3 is TGTGCCACCAGCACGAGACAGGGTGGGGGTCAGCCCCAGCATTTT.

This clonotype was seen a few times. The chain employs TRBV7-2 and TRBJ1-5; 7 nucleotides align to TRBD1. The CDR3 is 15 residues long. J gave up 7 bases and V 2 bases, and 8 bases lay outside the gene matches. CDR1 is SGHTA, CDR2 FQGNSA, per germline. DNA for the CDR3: TGTGCCAGCAGCTTATGGGGGACAGATTCACAGCCCCAGCATTTT. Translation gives CASSLWGTDSQPQHF.

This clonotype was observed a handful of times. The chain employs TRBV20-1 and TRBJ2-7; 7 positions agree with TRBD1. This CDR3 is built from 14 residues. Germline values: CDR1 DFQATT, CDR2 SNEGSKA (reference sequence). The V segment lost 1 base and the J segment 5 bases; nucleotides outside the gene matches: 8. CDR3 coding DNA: TGCAGTGCTAGAGCCGGGACAGATATGAACGAGCAGTACTTC. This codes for CSARAGTDMNEQYF.

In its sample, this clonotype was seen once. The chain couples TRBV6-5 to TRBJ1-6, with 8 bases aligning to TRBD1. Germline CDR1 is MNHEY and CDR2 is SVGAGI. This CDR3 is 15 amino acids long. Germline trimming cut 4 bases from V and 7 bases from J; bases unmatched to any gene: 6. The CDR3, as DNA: TGTGCCAGCAGTTCGACAGGGGCGGAAAATTCACCCCTCCACTTT. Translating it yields CASSSTGAENSPLHF.

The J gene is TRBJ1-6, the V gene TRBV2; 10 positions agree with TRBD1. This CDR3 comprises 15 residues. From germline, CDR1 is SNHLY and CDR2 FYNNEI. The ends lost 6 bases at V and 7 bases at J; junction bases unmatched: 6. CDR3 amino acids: CASRGTGAGNSPLHF. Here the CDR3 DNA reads TGTGCCAGCAGAGGGACAGGGGCGGGGAATTCACCCCTCCACTTT. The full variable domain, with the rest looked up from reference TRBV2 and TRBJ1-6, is EPEVTQTPSHQVTQMGQEVILRCVPISNHLYFYWYRQILGQKVEFLVSFYNNEISEKSEIFDDQFSVERPDGSNFTLKIRSTKLEDSAMYFCASRGTGAGNSPLHFGNGTRLTVT.

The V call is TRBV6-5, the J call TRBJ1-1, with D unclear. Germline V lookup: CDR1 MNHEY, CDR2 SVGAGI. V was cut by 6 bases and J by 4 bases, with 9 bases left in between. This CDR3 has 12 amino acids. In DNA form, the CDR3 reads TGTGCCAGCAGCTCCACTCCCACTGAAGCTTTCTTT. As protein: CASSSTPTEAFF.

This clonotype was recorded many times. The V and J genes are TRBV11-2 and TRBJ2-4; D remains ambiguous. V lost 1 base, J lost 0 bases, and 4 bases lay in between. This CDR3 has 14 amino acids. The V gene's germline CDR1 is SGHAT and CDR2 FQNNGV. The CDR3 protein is CASSLVLAKNIQYF. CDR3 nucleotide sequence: TGTGCCAGCAGCTTAGTCTTAGCCAAAAACATTCAGTACTTC.

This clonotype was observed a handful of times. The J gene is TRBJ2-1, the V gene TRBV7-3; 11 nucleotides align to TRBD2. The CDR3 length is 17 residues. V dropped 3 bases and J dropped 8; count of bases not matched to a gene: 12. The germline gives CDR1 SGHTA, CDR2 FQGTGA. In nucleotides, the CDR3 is TGTGCCAGCAGCTTCTCAGAAGGACTAGCGGGTTTCGATGAGCAGTTCTTC. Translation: CASSFSEGLAGFDEQFF.

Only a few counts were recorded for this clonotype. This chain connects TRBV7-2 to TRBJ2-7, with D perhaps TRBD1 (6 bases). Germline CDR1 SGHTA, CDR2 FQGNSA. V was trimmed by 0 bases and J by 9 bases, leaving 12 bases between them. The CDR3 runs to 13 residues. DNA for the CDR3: TGTGCCAGCAGCTTAGCGCGAACAGGGAGGCAGTACTTC. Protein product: CASSLARTGRQYF.

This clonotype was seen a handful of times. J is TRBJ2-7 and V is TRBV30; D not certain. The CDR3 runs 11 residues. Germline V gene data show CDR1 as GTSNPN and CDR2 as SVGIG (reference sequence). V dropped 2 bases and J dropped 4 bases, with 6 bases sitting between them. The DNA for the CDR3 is TGTGCCTGGAGTCTTAGGTACGAGCAGTACTTC. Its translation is CAWSLRYEQYF. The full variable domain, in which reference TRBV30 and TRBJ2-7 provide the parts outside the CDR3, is SQTIHQWPATLVQPVGSPLSLECTVEGTSNPNLYWYRQAAGRGLQLLFYSVGIGQISSEVPQNLSASRPQDRQFILSSKKLLLSDSGFYLCAWSLRYEQYFGPGTRLTVT.

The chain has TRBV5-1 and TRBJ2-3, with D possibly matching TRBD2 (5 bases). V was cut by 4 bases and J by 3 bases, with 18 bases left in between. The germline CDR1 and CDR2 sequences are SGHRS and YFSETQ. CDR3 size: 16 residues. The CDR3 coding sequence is TGCGCCAGCAGCGAAGAACCGGCCCGGACTACAGATACGCAGTATTTT. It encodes CASSEEPARTTDTQYF.

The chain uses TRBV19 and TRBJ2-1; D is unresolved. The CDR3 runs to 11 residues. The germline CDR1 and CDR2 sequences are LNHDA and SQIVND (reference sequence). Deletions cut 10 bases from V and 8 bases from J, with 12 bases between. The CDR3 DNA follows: TGTGCCACCCAAGTTGGGGATGAGCAGTTCTTC. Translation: CATQVGDEQFF.

As DNA, the CDR3 is TGTGCCATCAGCCAGGATTCCTACGAGCAGTACTTC. It yields the protein CAISQDSYEQYF. This chain uses TRBV10-3 with TRBJ2-7; D unresolved. V gave up 6 bases and J gave up 1 base, with 7 bases separating them. From germline, CDR1 is ENHRY and CDR2 SYGVKD. The CDR3 covers 12 residues.

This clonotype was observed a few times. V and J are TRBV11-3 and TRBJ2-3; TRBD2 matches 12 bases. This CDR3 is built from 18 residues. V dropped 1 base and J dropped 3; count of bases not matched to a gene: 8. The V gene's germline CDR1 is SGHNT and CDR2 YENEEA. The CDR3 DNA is TGTGCCAGCAGCTTAGCCGGAAAGACTAGCGGGAGAACAGATACGCAGTATTTT. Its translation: CASSLAGKTSGRTDTQYF.

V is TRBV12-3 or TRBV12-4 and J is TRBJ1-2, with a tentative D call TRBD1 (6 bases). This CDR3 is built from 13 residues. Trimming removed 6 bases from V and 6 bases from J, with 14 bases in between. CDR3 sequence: CASRYTGTDGYTF. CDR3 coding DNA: TGTGCCAGCAGATATACAGGGACGGATGGCTACACCTTC.

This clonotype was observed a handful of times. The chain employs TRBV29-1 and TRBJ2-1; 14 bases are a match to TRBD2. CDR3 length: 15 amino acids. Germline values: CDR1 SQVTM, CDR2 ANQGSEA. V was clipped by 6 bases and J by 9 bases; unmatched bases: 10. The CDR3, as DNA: TGCAGCGTGGGGTGGGCCGGGACTAGCGGGAGTGAGCAGTTCTTC. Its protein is CSVGWAGTSGSEQFF.